Each of the 20 T cell receptor beta chains below was sequenced from the same sample in a study of blood T cell repertoires in COVID-19 (dated by TCRdb to the early 2020s). Libraries were constructed by the immunoSEQ multiplex PCR assay. TCRdb's version of the immuneACCESS table is confined to in-frame rearrangements and falls short of the full clone set. An unresolved V gene accounts for under half of the shortfall where checked; the remainder is of unknown origin. The sample profile shows roughly 150,000 clones; 85% to 90% of them were found once. Together, the top ten hold roughly 1.9% of the sample. The sequencing input was peripheral blood. These receptors all come from a man over 45 who had recovered from COVID-19.

This sequence joins TRBV28 and TRBJ1-1; 9 nucleotides line up with TRBD1. This CDR3 is 15 amino acids long. In germline, CDR1 is MDHEN, CDR2 SYDVKM. With 5 bases clipped from V and 1 base from J, the junction kept 5 bases outside the gene matches. Here the CDR3 reads CASSTWDRENTEAFF. The CDR3 DNA reads as TGTGCCAGCAGTACATGGGACAGGGAGAACACTGAAGCTTTCTTT.

The gene calls are TRBV27 and TRBJ2-5; TRBD2 agrees at 8 bases. The CDR3 is 15 amino acids. V lost 4 bases and J lost 2; bases outside the gene matches: 6. Per the germline V gene, CDR1 is MNHEY and CDR2 is SMNVEV (reference sequence). CDR3 residues: CASSSGLGRQETQYF. CDR3 coding DNA: TGTGCCAGCAGTTCGGGACTAGGGCGGCAAGAGACCCAGTACTTC.

The chain employs TRBV6-1 and TRBJ1-2; 11 nucleotides line up with TRBD1. V lost 4 bases to trimming and J lost 6 bases; unmatched junction nucleotides: 10. The CDR3 consists of 16 residues. The germline CDR1 and CDR2 sequences are MNHNS and SASEGT. The CDR3: CASSGSPGQGGNGYTF. Here the CDR3 DNA reads TGTGCCAGCAGTGGGTCACCGGGACAGGGGGGGAATGGCTACACCTTC.

The rearrangement joins TRBV6-1 to TRBJ2-3; a possible D gene is TRBD2 (6 bases). V lost 3 bases, J lost 0 bases, and 13 bases lay in between. CDR1 is MNHNS and CDR2 is SASEGT in the germline V gene. This CDR3 is built from 16 residues. The DNA for the CDR3 is TGTGCCAGCAGTGAGTCCGGGGGATCTAGCACAGATACGCAGTATTTT. Protein: CASSESGGSSTDTQYF.

A remark on this clone: Distinct nucleotide sequences in the sample also encode this CDR3. The chain couples TRBV19 to TRBJ1-1; 8 bases line up with TRBD1. From germline, CDR1 is LNHDA and CDR2 SQIVND (reference sequence). The junction had 3 bases not matched to a gene; V was cut back by 6 bases and J by 0 bases. The CDR3 consists of 14 residues. This CDR3 is CASSPGQVNTEAFF. CDR3 in DNA: TGTGCCAGTAGCCCGGGACAGGTGAACACTGAAGCTTTCTTT.

The rearrangement joins TRBV30 to TRBJ2-3; the D gene is possibly TRBD2 (5 bases). This CDR3 region has 16 residues. Trimming cost V 1 base and J 4 bases, with 18 bases left between them. In germline, CDR1 is GTSNPN, CDR2 SVGIG (reference sequence). CDR3 bases: TGTGCCTGGAGTGAGCCGGGGAACACGAGGTCAGATACGCAGTATTTT. Residues: CAWSEPGNTRSDTQYF.

The gene calls are TRBV18 and TRBJ2-7, with TRBD1 identical over 10 bases. The V gene's germline CDR1 is KGHSH and CDR2 LQKENI. This CDR3 comprises 14 residues. J gave up 5 bases and V 4 bases, and 5 bases lay outside the gene matches. The CDR3 protein is CASSLRTGGNEQYF. CDR3 sequence (DNA): TGTGCCAGCTCACTAAGGACAGGGGGAAACGAGCAGTACTTC.

This sequence joins TRBV18 and TRBJ2-7; no firm D call. The germline V gene has CDR1 KGHSH and CDR2 LQKENI. V lost 3 bases to trimming and J lost 2 bases, with 8 bases between them. CDR3 length equals 13 residues. CDR3 nucleotides: TGTGCCAGCTCACCTGGGCAGCCCTACGAGCAGTACTTC. Translating it yields CASSPGQPYEQYF. The full variable domain, its missing parts supplied by reference TRBV18 and TRBJ2-7, is NAGVMQNPRHLVRRRGQEARLRCSPMKGHSHVYWYRQLPEEGLKFMVYLQKENIIDESGMPKERFSAEFPKEGPSILRIQQVVRGDSAAYFCASSPGQPYEQYFGPGTRLTVT.

Turning to this clone: The identical CDR3 is also encoded by other nucleotide sequences in the sample. This chain connects TRBV19 to TRBJ1-5; TRBD1 matches at 7 bases. This CDR3 contains 15 residues. The germline V gene encodes CDR1 LNHDA and CDR2 SQIVND (reference sequence). V shed 3 bases, J shed 7 bases, and the junction held 9 bases outside the gene matches. In DNA form, the CDR3 reads TGTGCCAGTAGTATCAAAGCAGGGGGAAGGCAGCCCCAGCATTTT. Residues: CASSIKAGGRQPQHF.

The V call is TRBV6-5, the J call TRBJ1-1, with D perhaps TRBD1 (6 bases). Trimming shortened V by 2 bases and J by 3 bases, and 10 bases separated the two germline ends. This CDR3 region has 14 residues. Germline V CDR1 and CDR2: MNHEY, SVGAGI. The CDR3 DNA is TGTGCCAGCAGTTACCGTAACAGGGACACTGAAGCTTTCTTT. Translating it yields CASSYRNRDTEAFF.

A note on this clone: The junction differs from germline at one of its ends, possibly a read error. The rearrangement joins TRBV29-1 to TRBJ2-3; TRBD1 might be the D (5 bases). Germline CDR1 and CDR2: SQVTM and ANQGSEA. This CDR3 spans 13 amino acids. The CDR3 reads CTVVAGSTDTQYF. CDR3 in DNA: TGCACCGTTGTGGCAGGGAGCACAGATACGCAGTATTTT.

The gene calls are TRBV7-8 and TRBJ2-3; 8 nucleotides match TRBD2. Germline loops: CDR1 SGHVS, CDR2 FQNEAQ. CDR3 size: 17 residues. V trimming: 4 bases; J trimming: 0 bases; junction bases outside the gene matches: 9. CDR3 in DNA: TGTGCCAGCAGCTCCTCTTTAGCGGGGACTAGCACAGATACGCAGTATTTT. Translated, it gives CASSSSLAGTSTDTQYF.

This clone was detected only once. The gene calls are TRBV2 and TRBJ2-1; 7 nucleotides line up with TRBD2. Germline loops: CDR1 SNHLY, CDR2 FYNNEI. This CDR3 comprises 12 residues. The J segment lost 13 bases and the V segment lost 3 bases, leaving 6 bases of the junction unmatched. This CDR3 reads CASSDLGRVQFF. CDR3 in DNA: TGTGCCAGCAGTGATCTAGGGAGGGTCCAGTTCTTC.

The rearrangement links TRBV6-6 to TRBJ2-1, with D perhaps TRBD2 (5 bases). Looked up from germline, CDR1 is MNHNY and CDR2 is SVGAGI (reference sequence). This CDR3 contains 13 residues. V shed 10 bases and J shed 7 bases, with 17 bases lying between them. CDR3 sequence reads: CATLPPTGNEQFF. CDR3 sequence (DNA): TGTGCCACCCTACCTCCTACGGGAAATGAGCAGTTCTTC.

The chain couples TRBV30 to TRBJ2-7; 12 bases are shared with TRBD1. There are 15 residues in the CDR3. Germline V gene lookup returns CDR1 GTSNPN and CDR2 SVGIG (reference sequence). Germline trimming cut 5 bases from V and 4 bases from J; bases unmatched to any gene: 9. This CDR3 reads CAWGRGQGARYEQYF. CDR3 bases: TGTGCCTGGGGTAGGGGACAGGGGGCTCGTTACGAGCAGTACTTC.

The chain uses TRBV28 and TRBJ1-3; 8 bases align to TRBD1. V trimming: 8 bases; J trimming: 4 bases; junction bases outside the gene matches: 4. There are 13 residues in the CDR3. Germline V gives CDR1 MDHEN, CDR2 SYDVKM. The CDR3 region is CASGQGTGNTIYF. CDR3 in DNA: TGTGCCAGCGGACAGGGTACAGGAAACACCATATATTTT.

In its sample, this clone was seen once. V is TRBV7-3 and J is TRBJ2-3, with D tentatively TRBD1 (6 bases). This CDR3 contains 14 residues. The V end lost 2 bases, the J end lost 4 bases, and 10 bases lay between the germline ends. Germline CDR1 and CDR2: SGHTA and FQGTGA. The chain's CDR3 is CASSLYRAPDTQYF. DNA for the CDR3: TGTGCCAGCAGCTTATACAGGGCCCCAGATACGCAGTATTTT.

The chain recombines TRBV7-2 with TRBJ2-7; possible D gene TRBD2, 5 bases. V lost 5 bases and J lost 5, with 10 bases in between. From germline, CDR1 is SGHTA and CDR2 FQGNSA. CDR3 length equals 12 residues. The CDR3 reads CASSETRNEQYF. CDR3 in DNA: TGTGCCAGCAGCGAAACTAGAAACGAGCAGTACTTC.

The chain links TRBV11-2 to TRBJ2-7; D remains ambiguous. The CDR3 contains 14 residues. Trimming pared 3 bases from V and 1 base from J, leaving 10 bases between. From germline, CDR1 is SGHAT and CDR2 FQNNGV. CDR3 residues: CASSLERSSYEQYF. The DNA of the CDR3 is TGTGCCAGCAGCTTGGAGAGAAGTTCCTACGAGCAGTACTTC. The variable domain in full, completed from reference TRBV11-2 and TRBJ2-7, reads EAGVAQSPRYKIIEKRQSVAFWCNPISGHATLYWYQQILGQGPKLLIQFQNNGVVDDSQLPKDRFSAERLKGVDSTLKIQPAKLEDSAVYLCASSLERSSYEQYFGPGTRLTVT.

V gene TRBV29-1 combines with J gene TRBJ2-7; 14 nucleotides agree with TRBD2. The V and J ends lost 6 bases and 5 bases, in that order; junction bases with no gene match: 6. CDR1 is SQVTM and CDR2 is ANQGSEA in the germline V gene. CDR3 length: 14 amino acids. The DNA of the CDR3 is TGCAGCGTCCTCGGACTAGCGGGAGGAGACGAGCAGTACTTC. Protein product: CSVLGLAGGDEQYF.